These 32 T cell receptor beta chains share one sample of origin, sequenced in a study of cytomegalovirus exposure and HLA in healthy donors. The PCR was carried out with 60 Vbeta primers and 13 Jbeta primers. Clones were read by immunoSEQ multiplex PCR, and TCRdb kept only the in-frame ones, dropping some. This table holds over 150,000 clones, over 70% found once. Sample: PBMCs. These receptors were obtained from a woman aged 18-29 years in good health and CMV-seronegative.

This CDR3 reads CASSLSGHLRNQPQHF. The CDR3 DNA follows: TGTGCCAGCAGCTTATCGGGACATCTTCGCAATCAGCCCCAGCATTTT. V and J are TRBV7-8 and TRBJ1-5; D is perhaps TRBD1 (6 bases). Deletions cut 2 bases from V and 2 bases from J, with 13 bases between. Germline V gene sequence: CDR1 SGHVS, CDR2 FQNEAQ. CDR3 size: 16 residues.

With respect to this clone: Other DNA sequences in the sample encode the same CDR3. The J gene is TRBJ2-5, the V gene TRBV5-1; D possibly corresponds to TRBD1 (5 bases). Trimming took 0 bases from V and 5 from J, leaving 5 bases between them. This CDR3 has 12 residues. In germline, CDR1 is SGHRS, CDR2 YFSETQ. CDR3 in DNA: TGCGCCAGCAGCTTGGCAGGGGAGACCCAGTACTTC. Its protein is CASSLAGETQYF.

V usage is TRBV4-1 and J usage is TRBJ1-2, with TRBD1 matching 7 bases. The germline gives CDR1 MGHRA, CDR2 YSYEKL. This CDR3 is 17 amino acids long. V lost 2 bases, J lost 1 base, and 10 bases stayed unmatched. The CDR3 region has the DNA TGCGCCAGCAGCCAATTGGGGGACAGTGATTTTAACTATGGCTACACCTTC. It yields the protein CASSQLGDSDFNYGYTF.

The rearrangement links TRBV9 to TRBJ2-1, with D perhaps TRBD1 (5 bases). Trimming removed 4 bases from V and 3 bases from J, with 8 bases in between. CDR1 and CDR2 from the germline V gene are SGDLS and YYNGEE. The CDR3 is made up of 13 amino acids. The chain's CDR3 is CASSTQDYNEQFF. For the CDR3, the DNA is TGTGCCAGCAGCACACAGGACTACAATGAGCAGTTCTTC.

This clone came up once. The chain combines TRBV19 with TRBJ1-2; 9 nucleotides align to TRBD1. In germline, CDR1 is LNHDA, CDR2 SQIVND (reference sequence). The length of the CDR3 is 15 residues. V was pared by 5 bases and J by 8 bases, with 12 bases of the junction left unmatched. The CDR3 nucleotides read TGTGCCAGTAGTCTTCCTACCGGGACAGGGAACGGCTACACCTTC. Translation gives CASSLPTGTGNGYTF.

The chain recombines TRBV7-3 with TRBJ1-1; D may be TRBD1 (6 bases). This CDR3 is built from 14 residues. V was clipped by 5 bases and J by 5 bases, with 15 bases between them. Germline V gene sequence: CDR1 SGHTA, CDR2 FQGTGA. CDR3 residues: CASSPEGRGTEAFF. As DNA, the CDR3 is TGTGCCAGCAGCCCCGAGGGTAGGGGGACTGAAGCTTTCTTT.

This clone was detected only a few times. The rearrangement joins TRBV7-9 to TRBJ2-5; 8 bases match TRBD2. Trimming cost V 5 bases and J 5 bases; bases outside gene matches: 13. The CDR3 is 16 residues long. Germline V lookup: CDR1 SEHNR, CDR2 FQNEAQ (reference sequence). CDR3 residues: CASSPRGGDAGETQYF. Written as DNA, the CDR3 is TGTGCCAGCAGCCCCCGGGGGGGCGACGCCGGGGAGACCCAGTACTTC.

The chain combines TRBV4-2 with TRBJ2-3; 16 bases are a match to TRBD2. V lost 2 bases and J lost 2; bases outside the gene matches: 16. This CDR3 is 22 amino acids long. Per the germline V gene, CDR1 is LGHNA and CDR2 is YNFKEQ. CDR3: CASSQPPGLAGGPRTATDTQYF. Written as DNA, the CDR3 is TGTGCCAGCAGCCAACCTCCGGGACTAGCGGGAGGGCCGAGGACGGCCACAGATACGCAGTATTTT.

The rearrangement joins TRBV28 to TRBJ2-7; TRBD2 aligns across 12 bases. Germline CDR1 and CDR2: MDHEN and SYDVKM. The CDR3 runs to 16 residues. Trimming removed 5 bases from V and 3 bases from J; junction bases left unmatched: 8. CDR3 region: CASSPTGTSGFYEQYF. In DNA, the CDR3 is TGTGCCAGCAGTCCAACCGGGACTAGCGGGTTCTACGAGCAGTACTTC. The whole variable domain, filled in from reference TRBV28 and TRBJ2-7, reads DVKVTQSSRYLVKRTGEKVFLECVQDMDHENMFWYRQDPGLGLRLIYFSYDVKMKEKGDIPEGYSVSREKKERFSLILESASTNQTSMYLCASSPTGTSGFYEQYFGPGTRLTVT.

There are a few counts of this clone. The rearrangement uses TRBV5-1 and TRBJ1-2; D not certain. Germline CDR1 SGHRS, CDR2 YFSETQ. Trimming left V 1 base short and J 8 bases short, with 9 bases between. The CDR3 length is 12 residues. CDR3 nucleotide sequence: TGCGCCAGCAGCTTGAAGCTAGAGGGCTACACCTTC. This translates into CASSLKLEGYTF.

With regard to this clone: A far larger clone is only one base removed, so a read error is likely. The rearrangement links TRBV2 to TRBJ2-1; 12 nucleotides align to TRBD2. J gave up 4 bases and V 3 bases, and 1 base lay outside the gene matches. The germline V gene encodes CDR1 SNHLY and CDR2 FYNNEI. The CDR3 consists of 15 residues. The CDR3 loop reads CASSDGTSGYNEQFF. In nucleotides, the CDR3 is TGTGCCAGCAGTGACGGGACTAGCGGGTACAATGAGCAGTTCTTC.

V usage is TRBV4-2 and J usage is TRBJ2-5; 7 positions match TRBD2. Germline V gene lookup returns CDR1 LGHNA and CDR2 YNFKEQ. CDR3 length: 17 amino acids. The ends lost 1 base at V and 5 bases at J; junction bases unmatched: 13. The CDR3 nucleotides read TGTGCCAGCAGCCAAGTATCGACTAGCCGGGGTTCCGAGACCCAGTACTTC. Amino acids: CASSQVSTSRGSETQYF.

V gene TRBV7-8 combines with J gene TRBJ2-1, with TRBD2 matching over 12 bases. V lost 8 bases to trimming and J lost 0 bases; unmatched junction nucleotides: 8. CDR3 size: 17 residues. The germline V gene encodes CDR1 SGHVS and CDR2 FQNEAQ. CDR3 region: CASVGLTSGGSYNEQFF. CDR3 nucleotides: TGTGCCAGCGTCGGCTTGACTAGCGGGGGCTCCTACAATGAGCAGTTCTTC.

This chain uses TRBV27 with TRBJ1-2; D perhaps matches TRBD1 (6 bases). The CDR3 has 15 residues. CDR1 is MNHEY and CDR2 is SMNVEV in the germline V gene (reference sequence). V was pared by 3 bases and J by 0 bases, with 11 bases between. The CDR3 nucleotides read TGTGCCAGCAGTTTCACCAGGGGAGCTAACTATGGCTACACCTTC. Encoded protein: CASSFTRGANYGYTF.

This sequence joins TRBV7-2 and TRBJ2-5, with TRBD2 matching over 9 bases. V gave up 1 base and J gave up 5 bases; unmatched junction bases: 8. Germline V gene data show CDR1 as SGHTA and CDR2 as FQGNSA. The CDR3 consists of 16 residues. CDR3 residues: CASSLGSSGGMETQYF. CDR3 coding DNA: TGTGCCAGCAGCTTAGGTTCGAGCGGGGGGATGGAGACCCAGTACTTC.

The chain links TRBV28 to TRBJ2-2; unclear D gene. The germline CDR1 and CDR2 sequences are MDHEN and SYDVKM. The length of the CDR3 is 15 residues. V dropped 6 bases and J dropped 1 base, with 12 bases sitting between them. The CDR3 protein is CASRAGSGNTGELFF. CDR3 coding DNA: TGTGCCAGCAGAGCTGGATCGGGGAACACCGGGGAGCTGTTTTTT.

The chain combines TRBV12-5 with TRBJ2-3; TRBD2 agrees at 10 bases. Trimming cost V 1 base and J 2 bases; bases outside gene matches: 15. CDR1 LGHNT and CDR2 FRNRAP come from the germline V gene. CDR3 size: 20 residues. CDR3 nucleotide sequence: TGTGCTAGTGGTTTGGCACGGGGCCTAGCGGGGGTCGGGTACACAGATACGCAGTATTTT. Protein: CASGLARGLAGVGYTDTQYF.

This clone appeared a few times. This chain links TRBV28 with TRBJ1-2, with 7 positions matching TRBD1. In germline, CDR1 is MDHEN, CDR2 SYDVKM. The junction had 11 bases not matched to a gene; V was cut back by 3 bases and J by 4 bases. The CDR3 is 16 residues long. CDR3 sequence reads: CASSFRDRELAYGYTF. The CDR3 bases are TGTGCCAGCAGTTTCCGCGACAGGGAGTTGGCCTATGGCTACACCTTC.

This rearrangement joins TRBV7-9 to TRBJ2-7, with 7 bases identical to TRBD1. CDR3 length equals 12 residues. Unmatched junction bases numbered 3, after V lost 3 bases and J lost 7 bases. Germline values: CDR1 SEHNR, CDR2 FQNEAQ (reference sequence). This CDR3 is CASSLTGWEQYF. The CDR3 coding sequence is TGTGCCAGCAGCTTGACAGGGTGGGAGCAGTACTTC.

The chain uses TRBV5-4 and TRBJ2-7; D gene uncertain. Germline-derived CDR1 and CDR2 are SGHNT and YYREEE (reference sequence). This CDR3 contains 15 residues. The germline V and J ends were trimmed by 2 bases and 2 bases, with 14 bases remaining between them. The CDR3: CASSFPPLLPYEQYF. As DNA, the CDR3 is TGTGCCAGCAGCTTCCCCCCTCTCCTACCCTACGAGCAGTACTTC. The whole variable domain, filled in from reference TRBV5-4 and TRBJ2-7, reads ETGVTQSPTHLIKTRGQQVTLRCSSQSGHNTVSWYQQALGQGPQFIFQYYREEENGRGNFPPRFSGLQFPNYSSELNVNALELDDSALYLCASSFPPLLPYEQYFGPGTRLTVT.

The V call is TRBV5-1, the J call TRBJ1-1; perhaps TRBD1 as D (5 bases). The germline V gene has CDR1 SGHRS and CDR2 YFSETQ. V was pared by 5 bases and J by 6 bases, with 11 bases between. This CDR3 comprises 12 residues. The CDR3 protein is CASRLTEAEAFF. Here the CDR3 DNA reads TGCGCCAGCAGGCTGACAGAAGCTGAAGCTTTCTTT.

The CDR3 sequence is CAWSVLFEGSYEQYF. The DNA of the CDR3 is TGTGCCTGGAGTGTACTATTCGAGGGCTCCTACGAGCAGTACTTC. The genes are TRBV30 and TRBJ2-7; weak D call: TRBD2 (5 bases). The germline V and J ends were trimmed by 0 bases and 0 bases, with 12 bases remaining between them. Germline assignment: CDR1 GTSNPN and CDR2 SVGIG (reference sequence). The CDR3 has 15 amino acids.

The V gene is TRBV13, the J gene TRBJ1-1, with 7 nucleotides matching TRBD1. The germline V gene has CDR1 PRHDT and CDR2 FYEKMQ (reference sequence). V dropped 3 bases and J dropped 1; count of bases not matched to a gene: 8. This CDR3 comprises 16 residues. This chain's CDR3 is CASSFDSYRGNTEAFF. The CDR3 nucleotides read TGTGCCAGCAGCTTCGATTCGTACAGGGGGAACACTGAAGCTTTCTTT.

This rearrangement joins TRBV7-2 to TRBJ2-1; 10 bases map to TRBD2. The CDR3 length is 17 residues. Germline loops: CDR1 SGHTA, CDR2 FQGNSA. After removal of 5 bases from V and 3 bases from J, the junction contained 10 bases not matched to a gene. The CDR3 DNA reads as TGTGCCAGCAGCCTCACCCACACTAGCGGGGTCTACAATGAGCAGTTCTTC. This encodes CASSLTHTSGVYNEQFF.

V and J are TRBV30 and TRBJ1-4; 7 nucleotides line up with TRBD1. The ends lost 7 bases at V and 7 bases at J; junction bases unmatched: 9. The CDR3 loop spans 13 amino acids. Germline V CDR1 and CDR2: GTSNPN, SVGIG (reference sequence). As DNA, the CDR3 is TGTGCCTACCAAATCCGGGACAGTGAAAAACTGTTTTTT. Translated, it gives CAYQIRDSEKLFF.

The chain couples TRBV5-1 to TRBJ2-1; TRBD1 agrees at 9 bases. The V segment lost 3 bases and the J segment 2 bases; nucleotides outside the gene matches: 3. Germline CDR1 and CDR2: SGHRS and YFSETQ. This CDR3 region has 15 residues. DNA for the CDR3: TGCGCCAGCAGCTCTACAGGGGGCGCCTACAATGAGCAGTTCTTC. Encoded protein: CASSSTGGAYNEQFF.

The chain couples TRBV15 to TRBJ1-5; the D gene is possibly TRBD1 (5 bases). V lost 0 bases and J 4 bases, leaving 16 bases between the germline ends. The germline gives CDR1 LNHNV, CDR2 YYDKDF (reference sequence). The CDR3 totals 17 residues. The CDR3 coding sequence is TGTGCCACCAGCAGAGATAGGGCGGGGACTGTAAATCAGCCCCAGCATTTT. Translated: CATSRDRAGTVNQPQHF.

The rearrangement uses TRBV2 and TRBJ2-3, with 9 bases matching TRBD2. Unmatched junction bases numbered 7, after V lost 6 bases and J lost 0 bases. Per germline, CDR1 SNHLY and CDR2 FYNNEI. CDR3 length: 16 amino acids. This chain's CDR3 is CASSRSGGASTDTQYF. DNA of the CDR3: TGTGCCAGCAGCCGTAGCGGGGGAGCTAGCACAGATACGCAGTATTTT.

The CDR3 nucleotides read TGCGCCAGCAGCCGTGAGGCGGGCAGAACAGATACGCAGTATTTT. Translation gives CASSREAGRTDTQYF. The chain links TRBV4-3 to TRBJ2-3; TRBD2 is a possible D gene (5 bases). CDR3 length: 15 amino acids. Looked up from germline, CDR1 is LGHNA and CDR2 is YSLEER. V was trimmed by 4 bases and J by 3 bases, leaving 14 bases between them.

This chain joins TRBV10-3 and TRBJ1-2; D remains unclear. Looked up from germline, CDR1 is ENHRY and CDR2 is SYGVKD. V shed 3 bases and J shed 0 bases, with 14 bases lying between them. The CDR3 loop spans 16 amino acids. CDR3 in amino acids: CAISDMFGEANYGYTF. CDR3 DNA sequence: TGTGCCATCAGTGATATGTTCGGGGAAGCTAACTATGGCTACACCTTC.

The J gene is TRBJ2-2, the V gene TRBV10-3, with 9 bases matching TRBD1. The V and J ends lost 10 bases and 2 bases, in that order; junction bases with no gene match: 5. The germline CDR1 and CDR2 sequences are ENHRY and SYGVKD. The CDR3 consists of 14 residues. CDR3 protein: CATKGQGNTGELFF. CDR3 DNA sequence: TGTGCCACCAAGGGACAGGGAAACACCGGGGAGCTGTTTTTT.

This rearrangement joins TRBV28 to TRBJ2-7; 9 bases line up with TRBD1. The CDR3 has 17 residues. Unmatched junction bases numbered 15, after V lost 5 bases and J lost 4 bases. CDR1 and CDR2 from the germline V gene are MDHEN and SYDVKM. The CDR3 DNA sequence: TGTGCCAGCAGTCTGGGACAGGGCTCGTCGGTGTTGTACGAGCAGTACTTC. Protein: CASSLGQGSSVLYEQYF.